This T cell receptor (beta chain) was recorded in a study of shared clonotypes between healthy human individuals. The overall study: Every donor yielded three CD4 naive, three CD4 memory, two CD8 naive and one CD8 memory plate.

Execution of the assay was at deep level. Profiled with immunoSEQ multiplex PCR; TCRdb holds only in-frame clones, not every one. The sample includes about 2.3 million clones, approximately 95% of them seen just once. Study outcomes and limitations: All-four-donor shared clonotypes had higher generation probabilities than non-shared clonotypes did. Few donors limited the genetic and exposure-history diversity represented.

With respect to this clone: Its specificity is not known.

Sequencing was done on a sample of naive CD4+ T cells from PBMCs. The subset here: CD45RA+ positively selected. The receptor comes from a man younger than 35 in good health. Some clones in this sample may be carry-over from other donors' samples.

This CDR3 reads CASSWAGAGYNEQFF. The CDR3 coding sequence is TGCGCCAGCAGCTGGGCGGGAGCGGGCTACAATGAGCAGTTCTTC. This chain joins TRBV5-1 and TRBJ2-1; TRBD2 matches 7 bases. The junction had 6 bases not matched to a gene; V was cut back by 3 bases and J by 3 bases. This CDR3 contains 15 residues. Germline V gives CDR1 SGHRS, CDR2 YFSETQ.